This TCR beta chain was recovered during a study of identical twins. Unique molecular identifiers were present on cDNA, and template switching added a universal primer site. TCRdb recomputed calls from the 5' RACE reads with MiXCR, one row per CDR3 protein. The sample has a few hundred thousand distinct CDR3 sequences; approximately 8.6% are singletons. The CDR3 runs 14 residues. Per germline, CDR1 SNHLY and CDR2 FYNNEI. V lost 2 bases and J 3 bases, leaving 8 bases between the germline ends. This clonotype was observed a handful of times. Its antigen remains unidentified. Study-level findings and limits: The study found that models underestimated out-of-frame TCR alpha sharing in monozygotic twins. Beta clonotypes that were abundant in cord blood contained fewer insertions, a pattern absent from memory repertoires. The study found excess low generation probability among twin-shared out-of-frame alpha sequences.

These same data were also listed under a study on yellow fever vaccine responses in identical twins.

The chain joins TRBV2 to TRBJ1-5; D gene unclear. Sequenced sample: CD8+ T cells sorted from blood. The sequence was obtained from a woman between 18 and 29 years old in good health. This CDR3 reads CASSEIWINQPQHF. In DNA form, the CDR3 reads TGTGCCAGCAGTGAAATTTGGATCAATCAGCCCCAGCATTTT.